The 26 T cell receptor beta chains listed next were all sequenced from one sample in a study of multiple sclerosis patients with progressive multifocal leukoencephalopathy (dated by TCRdb to the late 2010s). Library preparation employed the immunoSEQ multiplex PCR assay. Entries here come from immuneACCESS through TCRdb and include only in-frame sequences with V and J called. Some clones fail to appear in such tables; in the studies checked, an unresolved V gene covers under half of the shortfall, and the cause of the remainder is unknown. The sample table lists under 35,000 clones, roughly 87% of them with a count of one. The top ten constitute less than 6.5% of the sample. The intended sense of this specimen's time point label: time of PML onset. The treatment or condition label corresponds to: on natalizumab therapy at sampling. The sequencing used PBMCs, collected from a patient treated with natalizumab. The receptors come from a woman aged 40 to 49 with progressive multifocal leukoencephalopathy.

This rearrangement joins TRBV29-1 to TRBJ1-5; D is perhaps TRBD1 (5 bases). The CDR3 length is 14 residues. V shed 4 bases and J shed 0 bases, with 10 bases lying between them. CDR1 SQVTM and CDR2 ANQGSEA come from the germline V gene. The CDR3 DNA reads as TGCAGCGTTGTGGGGACCGATAGCAATCAGCCCCAGCATTTT. Its translation: CSVVGTDSNQPQHF.

DNA for the CDR3: TGTGCCAGCAGCTTAGACAGAGTTACAGATACGCAGTATTTT. This translates into CASSLDRVTDTQYF. The V call is TRBV5-6, the J call TRBJ2-3, with D possibly being TRBD1 (5 bases). V gave up 2 bases and J gave up 3 bases, with 10 bases separating them. This CDR3 is built from 14 residues. Germline V gene lookup returns CDR1 SGHDT and CDR2 YYEEEE.

This clone was counted a few times. The chain recombines TRBV7-9 with TRBJ2-1; D gene uncertain. The CDR3 runs to 9 residues. Germline V gene sequence: CDR1 SEHNR, CDR2 FQNEAQ (reference sequence). V was cut by 5 bases and J by 14 bases, with 7 bases left in between. CDR3 residues: CASSLEEFF. The CDR3 DNA is TGTGCCAGCAGCCTAGAAGAGTTCTTC.

The chain employs TRBV7-2 and TRBJ2-3, with a possible D match to TRBD2 (6 bases). The germline CDR1 and CDR2 sequences are SGHTA and FQGNSA. With 1 base removed from V and 4 bases from J, the gap between germline ends came to 9 bases. This CDR3 has 14 residues. In DNA form, the CDR3 reads TGTGCCAGCAGCTTAGGGCGGGGCCCAGATACGCAGTATTTT. Translating gives CASSLGRGPDTQYF.

The V gene is TRBV14, the J gene TRBJ2-5; TRBD2 aligns across 9 bases. There are 15 residues in the CDR3. Germline assignment: CDR1 SGHDN and CDR2 FVKESK. The ends lost 4 bases at V and 4 bases at J; junction bases unmatched: 7. The CDR3 DNA reads TGTGCCAGCAGCCCTATTAGCGGGGGAGGAGAGACCCAGTACTTC. Protein sequence: CASSPISGGGETQYF.

This clone was seen once. CDR3 coding DNA: TGTGCCTCCACGCCCTATTATGGTCCCGACTCTGAAGCTTTCTTT. This gives the protein CASTPYYGPDSEAFF. The chain joins TRBV30 to TRBJ1-1; the D is unclear. Trimming pared 7 bases from V and 6 bases from J, leaving 24 bases between. The V gene's germline CDR1 is GTSNPN and CDR2 SVGIG (reference sequence). The CDR3 length is 15 residues.

On this clone itself: Other DNA sequences in the sample encode the same CDR3. The rearrangement uses TRBV11-2 and TRBJ2-5, with 9 bases lining up with TRBD2. Trimming removed 2 bases from V and 2 bases from J; junction bases left unmatched: 9. The CDR3 length is 17 residues. Germline V gives CDR1 SGHAT, CDR2 FQNNGV. The CDR3 DNA is TGTGCCAGCAGCTTAAGCCGAAGACTAGCGGTACAAGAGACCCAGTACTTC. Protein product: CASSLSRRLAVQETQYF. The whole variable domain, remainder taken from reference TRBV11-2 and TRBJ2-5, is EAGVAQSPRYKIIEKRQSVAFWCNPISGHATLYWYQQILGQGPKLLIQFQNNGVVDDSQLPKDRFSAERLKGVDSTLKIQPAKLEDSAVYLCASSLSRRLAVQETQYFGPGTRLLVL.

The chain links TRBV5-1 to TRBJ2-2, with TRBD2 as a possible D gene (6 bases). The CDR3 consists of 16 residues. V gave up 1 base and J gave up 4 bases, with 14 bases separating them. Germline V lookup: CDR1 SGHRS, CDR2 YFSETQ. The CDR3 spells CASSLRRGGSTGELFF. In DNA, the CDR3 is TGCGCCAGCAGCTTGAGGAGGGGAGGAAGCACCGGGGAGCTGTTTTTT.

This clone appeared a few times. The chain recombines TRBV28 with TRBJ1-2, with D possibly being TRBD1 (5 bases). The CDR3 is 12 amino acids. Germline V CDR1 and CDR2: MDHEN, SYDVKM. V shed 3 bases and J shed 3 bases, with 5 bases lying between them. CDR3 protein: CASSLGHYGYTF. The CDR3 DNA is TGTGCCAGCAGTTTGGGGCACTATGGCTACACCTTC.

The chain carries TRBV6-5 and TRBJ2-5, with TRBD2 matching 13 bases. Per germline, CDR1 MNHEY and CDR2 SVGAGI. This CDR3 region has 15 residues. J was trimmed by 4 bases and V by 5 bases; bases with no gene match: 4. In DNA form, the CDR3 reads TGTGCCAGCAGTCGGACTAGCGGGAGAGGAGAGACCCAGTACTTC. It is translated as CASSRTSGRGETQYF.

The CDR3 loop reads CASSSGGPYEQYF. In DNA form, the CDR3 reads TGTGCCAGCAGTTCCGGCGGTCCCTACGAGCAGTACTTC. V usage is TRBV27 and J usage is TRBJ2-7; D gene unclear. In germline, CDR1 is MNHEY, CDR2 SMNVEV (reference sequence). V lost 4 bases and J 2 bases, leaving 9 bases between the germline ends. This CDR3 has 13 residues.

CDR3 loop: CASSQDFKGQQNTEAFF. In nucleotides, the CDR3 is TGCGCCAGCAGCCAAGATTTTAAAGGACAGCAGAACACTGAAGCTTTCTTT. The genes are TRBV4-3 and TRBJ1-1; perhaps TRBD1 as D (6 bases). The CDR3 spans 17 residues. The ends were cut back, 0 bases at V and 1 base at J, with 15 bases in the middle. Germline values: CDR1 LGHNA, CDR2 YSLEER.

Remarks on this clone: The sample carries other DNA sequences with the same CDR3. The chain couples TRBV19 to TRBJ1-2; D gene ambiguous. With 6 bases removed from V and 5 bases from J, the gap between germline ends came to 13 bases. The V gene's germline CDR1 is LNHDA and CDR2 SQIVND (reference sequence). This CDR3 has 13 residues. Here the CDR3 DNA reads TGTGCCAGTAGCCTCGGACTGATGTATGGCTACACCTTC. As protein: CASSLGLMYGYTF.

This chain joins TRBV2 and TRBJ1-4, with D possibly being TRBD1 (6 bases). Germline V gives CDR1 SNHLY, CDR2 FYNNEI. V lost 1 base, J lost 7 bases, and 16 bases lay in between. The CDR3 has 16 amino acids. Written as DNA, the CDR3 is TGTGCCAGCAGTGAAGATTCCCCAGGGGTGGCTGAAAAACTGTTTTTT. It yields the protein CASSEDSPGVAEKLFF.

This chain uses TRBV19 with TRBJ2-7; TRBD1 might be the D (6 bases). V dropped 7 bases and J dropped 5 bases, with 15 bases sitting between them. This CDR3 region has 13 residues. Per the germline V gene, CDR1 is LNHDA and CDR2 is SQIVND (reference sequence). CDR3 nucleotide sequence: TGTGCCAGTACTGAGAATCAGGGGAACGAGCAGTACTTC. Protein: CASTENQGNEQYF.

V usage is TRBV5-1 and J usage is TRBJ1-2; the match to TRBD1 covers 9 bases. The length of the CDR3 is 17 residues. V shed 4 bases and J 6 bases; nucleotides not matched to a gene: 16. Germline V gene lookup returns CDR1 SGHRS and CDR2 YFSETQ. The CDR3 DNA follows: TGCGCCAGCAGCCTCCGAGGGACAGGGTGGGAGGGTGATGGCTACACCTTC. Translated: CASSLRGTGWEGDGYTF.

This clone qualifies as medium-sized (0.01 to 0.1%). The chain recombines TRBV30 with TRBJ1-2; D gene ambiguous. The CDR3 contains 12 residues. With 0 bases removed from V and 8 bases from J, the gap between germline ends came to 10 bases. Germline V gene lookup returns CDR1 GTSNPN and CDR2 SVGIG (reference sequence). CDR3 nucleotide sequence: TGTGCCTGGAGTGTACAGATGGGAGGCTACACCTTC. This codes for CAWSVQMGGYTF.

This chain links TRBV4-3 with TRBJ2-3; D gene ambiguous. There are 15 residues in the CDR3. V lost 5 bases and J lost 5, with 17 bases in between. CDR1 is LGHNA and CDR2 is YSLEER in the germline V gene. The CDR3 is CASSADRTRKDTQYF. Here the CDR3 DNA reads TGCGCCAGCAGCGCCGACCGGACGCGGAAAGATACGCAGTATTTT.

This clone was counted between two and nine times. Here the CDR3 reads CASSIVGDSPLHF. In DNA, the CDR3 is TGTGCCAGTAGTATAGTAGGGGATTCACCCCTCCACTTT. V gene TRBV19 combines with J gene TRBJ1-6; tentative D call: TRBD1 (5 bases). The ends were cut back, 1 base at V and 8 bases at J, with 6 bases in the middle. CDR1 LNHDA and CDR2 SQIVND come from the germline V gene (reference sequence). This CDR3 region has 13 residues.

The chain recombines TRBV25-1 with TRBJ2-1; 13 nucleotides align to TRBD2. Per the germline V gene, CDR1 is MGHDK and CDR2 is SYGVNS. V was clipped by 4 bases and J by 7 bases; unmatched bases: 10. The CDR3 consists of 17 residues. The CDR3 protein is CASSVALAGGFNNEQFF. The CDR3 nucleotides read TGTGCCAGCAGTGTTGCACTAGCGGGAGGGTTTAATAATGAGCAGTTCTTC.

The rearrangement uses TRBV10-1 and TRBJ2-1; D is tentatively TRBD1 or TRBD2 (5 bases each). Germline loops: CDR1 WNHNN, CDR2 SYGVQD (reference sequence). Between the trimmed V and J ends, which lost 0 bases and 9 bases, there was a span of 18 bases. The CDR3 length is 16 residues. The CDR3 here is CASSESNGAQLGEQFF. The DNA for the CDR3 is TGCGCCAGCAGTGAGTCCAACGGGGCTCAATTAGGTGAGCAGTTCTTC.

A remark on this clone: Relative to the germline gene, one junction end is altered; a read error may explain this. This sequence joins TRBV9 and TRBJ1-2; D is uncertain. The CDR3 consists of 13 residues. Germline loops: CDR1 SGDLS, CDR2 YYNGEE. Written as DNA, the CDR3 is TGTGCCAGCAGCGTAGGACTTATTACCCTCGCTGTCTTC. Translated, it gives CASSVGLITLAVF.

V and J are TRBV19 and TRBJ2-3; no clear D. CDR1 LNHDA and CDR2 SQIVND come from the germline V gene (reference sequence). Between the trimmed V and J ends, which lost 5 bases and 0 bases, there was a span of 6 bases. CDR3 length: 13 residues. The DNA for the CDR3 is TGTGCCAGTAGTTACGGTAGCACAGATACGCAGTATTTT. Its translation: CASSYGSTDTQYF.

V is TRBV9 and J is TRBJ1-5; no clear D. The CDR3 has 13 residues. The ends were cut back, 1 base at V and 6 bases at J, with 8 bases in the middle. CDR1 and CDR2 (germline): SGDLS, YYNGEE. The CDR3 DNA is TGTGCCAGCAGCGTAAGAGACGGTCAGCCCCAGCATTTT. Amino acid sequence: CASSVRDGQPQHF.

The chain has TRBV10-3 and TRBJ1-6; the D gene is possibly TRBD1 (6 bases). Per germline, CDR1 ENHRY and CDR2 SYGVKD. This CDR3 has 13 residues. Between the trimmed V and J ends, which lost 7 bases and 8 bases, there was a span of 12 bases. The CDR3: CAINRQVYSPLHF. CDR3 coding DNA: TGTGCCATCAATAGACAGGTCTATTCACCCCTCCACTTT.

The chain carries TRBV15 and TRBJ1-4; no clear D gene. The length of the CDR3 is 15 residues. Deletions cut 2 bases from V and 0 bases from J, with 7 bases between. Germline V CDR1 and CDR2: LNHNV, YYDKDF (reference sequence). The CDR3 region is CATSRNRATNEKLFF. The CDR3 DNA is TGTGCCACCAGCAGAAACCGGGCAACTAATGAAAAACTGTTTTTT.